The clone carrying this T cell receptor beta chain was seen more than once but under ten times. This sample was included in a study of blood T cell repertoires in COVID-19. Study-wide background: COVID-19 samples from acute and convalescent phases originated in the United States, Italy and Spain. The analysed material was cDNA or gDNA that came from T cells, B-cell-depleted T cells, or PBMCs.

As handled by the study authors: Estimates of nucleated cell counts were drawn from the amplification of reference gene primers. Profiling relied on immunoSEQ multiplex PCR, and the TCRdb table lists in-frame clones only, not all of them. V and J calls and clone size are as listed in that table; D and trimming were resolved from the DNA. Here the sample spans just under 350,000 clones, 87% being singletons. Per germline, CDR1 LNHNV and CDR2 YYDKDF (reference sequence). V was clipped by 0 bases and J by 6 bases; unmatched bases: 7. CDR3 length: 16 amino acids. Followed over time, Seattle patients had been enrolled while infection was active.

What was sequenced was peripheral blood. This receptor was obtained from a woman aged 45-59 years with COVID-19, enrolled during active disease. V and J are TRBV15 and TRBJ1-5; 8 bases map to TRBD1. The CDR3 here is CATSRDLTGGTQPQHF. The CDR3 DNA sequence: TGTGCCACCAGCAGAGATCTTACAGGGGGGACTCAGCCCCAGCATTTT.